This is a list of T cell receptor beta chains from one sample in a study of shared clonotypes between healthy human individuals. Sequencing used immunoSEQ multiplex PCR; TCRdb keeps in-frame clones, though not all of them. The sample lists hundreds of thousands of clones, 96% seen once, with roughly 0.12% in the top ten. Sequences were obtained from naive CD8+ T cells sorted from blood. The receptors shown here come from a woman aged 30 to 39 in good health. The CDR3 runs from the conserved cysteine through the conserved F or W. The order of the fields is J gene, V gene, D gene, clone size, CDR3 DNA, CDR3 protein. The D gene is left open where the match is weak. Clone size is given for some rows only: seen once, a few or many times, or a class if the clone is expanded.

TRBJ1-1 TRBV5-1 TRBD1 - TGCGCCAGCAGCATAACAGGGGCAACTGAAGCTTTCTTT CASSITGATEAFF
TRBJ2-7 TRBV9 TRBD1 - TGTGCCAGCAGCGTAGCAACAGGGGATTCCTACGAGCAGTACTTC CASSVATGDSYEQYF
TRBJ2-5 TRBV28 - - TGTGCCAGCAGTTTAAGAGACCGAGACCGGACCTTACAAGAGACCCAGTACTTC CASSLRDRDRTLQETQYF
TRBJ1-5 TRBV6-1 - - TGTGCCAGCAGTGCCAGGGATGGTATCAATCAGCCCCAGCATTTT CASSARDGINQPQHF
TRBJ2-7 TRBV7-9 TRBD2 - TGTGCCAGCAGCTCGGGACTAGACTACGAGCAGTACTTC CASSSGLDYEQYF
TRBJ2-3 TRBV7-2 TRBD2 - TGTGCCAGCAGCCCCCCGACTAGCGCCACAGATACGCAGTATTTT CASSPPTSATDTQYF
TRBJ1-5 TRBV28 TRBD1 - TGTGCCAGCAGGCCTAAGGGGACAGGCAATCAGCCCCAGCATTTT CASRPKGTGNQPQHF
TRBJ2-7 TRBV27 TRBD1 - TGTGCCAGCAGTTTCGGTTCAGGGGGCGCGTACGAGCAGTACTTC CASSFGSGGAYEQYF
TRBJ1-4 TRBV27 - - TGTGCCAGCAGTTTACAGCTTAATGAAAAACTGTTTTTT CASSLQLNEKLFF
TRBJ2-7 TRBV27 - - TGTGCCAGCACCTCAGGGGTTTCAGGGGAATCCTACGAGCAGTACTTC CASTSGVSGESYEQYF
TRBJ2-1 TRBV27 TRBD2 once TGTGCCAGCAGCGACCTTAGCGGGAGGAATGAGCAGTTCTTC CASSDLSGRNEQFF
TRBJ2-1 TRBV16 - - TGTGCCAGCAGCCAAGGTCTCGGCGCGGCCCATGAGCAGTTCTTC CASSQGLGAAHEQFF
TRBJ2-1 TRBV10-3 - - TGTGCCATCAGTGAAAGTGGGGCCTCCTACAATGAGCAGTTCTTC CAISESGASYNEQFF
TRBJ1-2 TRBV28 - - TGTGCCAGCAGTTTACCCGGGGAGGGATATGGCTACACCTTC CASSLPGEGYGYTF
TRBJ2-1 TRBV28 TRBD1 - TGTGCCAGCAGTTATTCGAGACAGGGGGCCTCTGAGCAGTTCTTC CASSYSRQGASEQFF
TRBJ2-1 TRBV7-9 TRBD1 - TGTGCCAGCAGCGTCAGCCAGGGGGCCTTGTTCTTCAATGAGCAGTTCTTC CASSVSQGALFFNEQFF
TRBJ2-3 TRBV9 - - TGTGCCAGCAGTCAACGGGGGTACGGCTCAGATACGCAGTATTTT CASSQRGYGSDTQYF
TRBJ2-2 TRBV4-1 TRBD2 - TGCGCCAGCAGCCAAGAAGCGGGAGTAGCCGGGGAGCTGTTTTTT CASSQEAGVAGELFF
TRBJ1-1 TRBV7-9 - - TGTGCCAGCAGCTTAGCCGGGACCAACACTGAAGCTTTCTTT CASSLAGTNTEAFF
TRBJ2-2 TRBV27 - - TGTGCCAGCAGTGAATCGGGTACGAACACCGGGGAGCTGTTTTTT CASSESGTNTGELFF
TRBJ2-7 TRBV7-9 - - TGTGCCAGCAGCTCAATCGGTTCGGCCTACGAGCAGTACTTC CASSSIGSAYEQYF
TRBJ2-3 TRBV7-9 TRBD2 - TGTGCCAGCAGCTTAGCGGAACTTCTAGCGGGAGGAGGGACAGATACGCAGTATTTT CASSLAELLAGGGTDTQYF
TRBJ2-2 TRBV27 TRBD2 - TGTGCCAGCCGCAGTGTGAAGCGGGAGGCACTCACCGGGGAGCTGTTTTTT CASRSVKREALTGELFF
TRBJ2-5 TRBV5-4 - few TGTGCCAGCAGCTTGGAGAGGAGCGAGACCCAGTACTTC CASSLERSETQYF
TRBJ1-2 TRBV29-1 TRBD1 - TGCAGCGTTGAAGGAAGACTGGGACAGCTTAACTATGGCTACACCTTC CSVEGRLGQLNYGYTF
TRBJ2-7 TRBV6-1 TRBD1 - TGTGCCAGCAGTGTACAGGGGGCAAGTTACGAGCAGTACTTC CASSVQGASYEQYF
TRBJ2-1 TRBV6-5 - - TGTGCCAGCAGGTCAAGCGGAGGTCAGCAGTTCTTC CASRSSGGQQFF
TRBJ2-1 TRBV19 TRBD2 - TGTGCCAGTAGTTTGTTTAGCGGGGGATACAATGAGCAGTTCTTC CASSLFSGGYNEQFF
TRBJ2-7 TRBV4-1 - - TGCGCCAGCAGCCACAGGATCTCCTACGAGCAGTACTTC CASSHRISYEQYF
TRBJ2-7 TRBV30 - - TGTGCCTGGAGTGTAACGGCCGAGCAGTACTTC CAWSVTAEQYF
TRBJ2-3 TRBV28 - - TGTGCCAGCAGTCCCGGGACCGCTAGCACAGATACGCAGTATTTT CASSPGTASTDTQYF
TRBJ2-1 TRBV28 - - TGTGCCAGCAGTTCCGCATTGATTCCGGGCCGTGAGCAGTTCTTC CASSSALIPGREQFF
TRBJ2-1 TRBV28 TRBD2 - TGTGCCAGCAGTTCCAAGCGGGAAGGTACCTACAATGAGCAGTTCTTC CASSSKREGTYNEQFF
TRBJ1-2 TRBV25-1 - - TGTGCCAGCCGGGGTAGGAGCTACACCTTC CASRGRSYTF
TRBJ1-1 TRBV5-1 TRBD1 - TGCGCCAGCAGCCCGGACAGGGTTGACACTGAAGCTTTCTTT CASSPDRVDTEAFF
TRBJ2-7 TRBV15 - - TGTGCCACCAGCAGAGATTTGGGAGGTGGCTCCTACGAGCAGTACTTC CATSRDLGGGSYEQYF
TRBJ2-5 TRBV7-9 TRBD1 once TGTGCCAGCAGCCGGACAGGGTATCAAGAGACCCAGTACTTC CASSRTGYQETQYF
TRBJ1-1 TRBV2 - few TGTGCCAGCAGTGGCCTCCTTGGAGAAGAAGCTTTCTTT CASSGLLGEEAFF
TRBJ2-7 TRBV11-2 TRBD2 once TGTGCCAGCAGCTTCGGGACTAGCGGGAGGGATGAGCAGTACTTC CASSFGTSGRDEQYF
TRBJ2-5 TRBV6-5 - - TGTGCCAGCAGTTATGATTCCGCGGCAGTGAAGACCCAGTACTTC CASSYDSAAVKTQYF
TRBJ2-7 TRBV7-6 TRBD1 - TGTGCCAGCAGCGATAAGGGGGCCTCCTACGAGCAGTACTTC CASSDKGASYEQYF
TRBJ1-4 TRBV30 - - TGTGCCTGGAGAGACAGAGGAAATGAAAAACTGTTTTTT CAWRDRGNEKLFF
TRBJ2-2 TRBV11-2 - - TGTGCCAGCAGCATCCTAGGGACGAACGCGGGGGAGCTGTTTTTT CASSILGTNAGELFF
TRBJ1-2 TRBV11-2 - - TGTGCCAGCAGCTTATCCTCGGCAGGGGTAACCGGTGGCTACACCTTC CASSLSSAGVTGGYTF
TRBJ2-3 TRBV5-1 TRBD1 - TGCGCCAGCAGCGTCCAAGGACAGGGTGGAACAGATACGCAGTATTTT CASSVQGQGGTDTQYF
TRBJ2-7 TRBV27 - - TGTGCCAGCAGTTTCGGCAGGGGAGACCACGAGCAGTACTTC CASSFGRGDHEQYF
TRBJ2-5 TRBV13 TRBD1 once TGTGCCAGCAGCCCCAACCGGGGACAGGGGGCTGGGGAGACCCAGTACTTC CASSPNRGQGAGETQYF
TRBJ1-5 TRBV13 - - TGTGCCAGCAGCCCTAATAAGGTTCAGCCCCAGCATTTT CASSPNKVQPQHF
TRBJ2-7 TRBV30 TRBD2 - TGTGCCTGGAGTGGACTGACACTAGCGGGAGTTTACGGCGAGCAGTACTTC CAWSGLTLAGVYGEQYF
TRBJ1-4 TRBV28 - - TGTGCCAGCAGTGAGCCGGGAGGGACTTTGAAGGGAAAACTGTTTTTT CASSEPGGTLKGKLFF
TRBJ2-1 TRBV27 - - TGTGCCAGCAGTCCCCACCCTTTGACCGCGAATGAGCAGTTCTTC CASSPHPLTANEQFF
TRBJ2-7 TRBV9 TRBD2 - TGTGCCAGCAGCGTAGAAGAGCTGGCTAGCGGGAGTGGCGAGCAGTACTTC CASSVEELASGSGEQYF